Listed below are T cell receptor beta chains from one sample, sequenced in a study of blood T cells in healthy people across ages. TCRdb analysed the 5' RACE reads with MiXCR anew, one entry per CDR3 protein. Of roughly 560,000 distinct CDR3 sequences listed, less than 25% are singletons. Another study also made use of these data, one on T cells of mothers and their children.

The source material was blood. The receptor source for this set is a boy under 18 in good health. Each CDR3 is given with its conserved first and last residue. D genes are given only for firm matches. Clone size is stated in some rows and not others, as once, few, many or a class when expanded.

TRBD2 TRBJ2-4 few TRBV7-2 TGTGCCAGCAGCTTAGACCTAGCGGGAAGAAACATTCAGTACTTC CASSLDLAGRNIQYF
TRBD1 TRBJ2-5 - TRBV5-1 TGCGCCAGCAGCCGAACCGGGACAGAGCAAGAGACCCAGTACTTC CASSRTGTEQETQYF
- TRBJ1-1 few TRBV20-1 TGCAGTGCTAGAGACCGCGGGGTGGGGAACACTGAAGCTTTCTTT CSARDRGVGNTEAFF
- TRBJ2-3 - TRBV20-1 TGCAGTGCTAGTCCGGGGCTCCTCACAGATACGCAGTATTTT CSASPGLLTDTQYF
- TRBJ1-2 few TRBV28 TGTGCCAGCAGTTTAGGCCCAGGGATCTATGGCTACACCTTC CASSLGPGIYGYTF
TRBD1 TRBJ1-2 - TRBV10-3 TGTGCCATCACCTCGGACAGGCTATTCTATGGCTACACCTTC CAITSDRLFYGYTF
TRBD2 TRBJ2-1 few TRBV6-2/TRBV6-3 TGTGCCGGCAGTCCCTTGATAGCGGGGGACAATGAGCAGTTCTTC CAGSPLIAGDNEQFF
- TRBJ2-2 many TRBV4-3 TGCGCCAGCAGCCAAGATGGGGGAGGCGGGTTTCCCGGGGAGCTGTTTTTT CASSQDGGGGFPGELFF
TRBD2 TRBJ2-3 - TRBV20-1 TGCAGTGCTCCTCAATTGACTAGCGGGGCAGATACGCAGTATTTT CSAPQLTSGADTQYF
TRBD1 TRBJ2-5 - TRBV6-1 TGTGCCAGCAGTGCCCAAGGACAGGGGAGTGGGGCACAAGAGACCCAGTACTTC CASSAQGQGSGAQETQYF
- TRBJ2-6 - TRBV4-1 TGCGCCAGCAGCGAACGGGCGATAGCCAACGTCCTGACTTTC CASSERAIANVLTF
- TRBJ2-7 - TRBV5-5 TGTGCCAGCAGCTTGGTGTGGGCAGGTCGACCCTACGAGCAGTACTTC CASSLVWAGRPYEQYF
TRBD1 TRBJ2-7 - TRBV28 TGTGCCAGCAGTCCCTACCGGGACAGGGGGGACTACGAGCAGTACTTC CASSPYRDRGDYEQYF
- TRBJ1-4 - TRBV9 TGTGCCAGCAGTAAACGACAGACTAATGAAAAACTGTTTTTT CASSKRQTNEKLFF
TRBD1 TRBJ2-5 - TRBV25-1 TGTGCCAGCAGCGAGAGACAGGGGACGGCTCCGGCTCAAGAGACCCGGTACTTC CASSERQGTAPAQETRYF
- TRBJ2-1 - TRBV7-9 TGTGCCAGCAGCTCGACACCAAGTGAGCAGTTCTTC CASSSTPSEQFF
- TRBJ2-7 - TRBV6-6 TGTGCCAGCGGAACCCAAGATACCAAGGGATTAAAGCAGTACTTC CASGTQDTKGLKQYF
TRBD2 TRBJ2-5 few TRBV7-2 TGTGCCAGCAGCGCGCGACTAGCGGGAGAAGAGACCCAGTACTTC CASSARLAGEETQYF
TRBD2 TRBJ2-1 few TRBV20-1 TGCAGTGCTAGAGATTCAGCGGGAGTTATCAATGAGCAGTTCTTC CSARDSAGVINEQFF
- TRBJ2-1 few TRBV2 TGTGCCAGCAGTGCGGGACGGGGCTCCTACAATGAGCAGTTCTTC CASSAGRGSYNEQFF
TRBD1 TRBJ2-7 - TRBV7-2 TGTGCCAGCAGCCAGCAGACAGGGACCTACGAGCAGTACTTC CASSQQTGTYEQYF
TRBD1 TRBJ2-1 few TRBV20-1 TGCAGTGCTAGGGGCCTAACAGGGGGTGAGCAGTTCTTC CSARGLTGGEQFF
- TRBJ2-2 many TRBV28 TGTGCCAGCAGTTTCCAGGAACCTATATCCGGGGAGCTGTTTTTT CASSFQEPISGELFF
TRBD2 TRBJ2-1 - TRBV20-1 TGCAGTGCTAGTACTAGCGCTTACTACAATGAGCAGTTCTTC CSASTSAYYNEQFF
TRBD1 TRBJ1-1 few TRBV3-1 TGTGCCAGCAGCCAACAGACAGGGGGCGGCGAGGCTTTCTTT CASSQQTGGGEAFF
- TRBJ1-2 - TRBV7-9 TGTGCCAGCAGCCCGACCGCTACAGGGCATGGCTACACCTTC CASSPTATGHGYTF
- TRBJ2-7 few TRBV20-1 TGCAGTGCTACGGGGTGGGGCAGGGGCTCCTACGAGCAGTACTTC CSATGWGRGSYEQYF
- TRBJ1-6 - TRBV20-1 TGCAGTGCGGTAGGGGGGTCGGACAATTCACCCCTCCACTTT CSAVGGSDNSPLHF
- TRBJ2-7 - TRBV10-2 TGCGCCAGCAGTTCTAGCCGCTACGAGCAGTACTTC CASSSSRYEQYF
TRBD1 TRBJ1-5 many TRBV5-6 TGTGCCAGCAGCTGGGGGACAGGGGATCAGCCCCAGCATTTT CASSWGTGDQPQHF
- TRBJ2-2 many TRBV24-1 TGTGCCACCAGTGATTTTAACACCGGGGAGCTGTTTTTT CATSDFNTGELFF
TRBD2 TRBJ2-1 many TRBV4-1 TGCGCCAGCAGCCTTGGGACTAGCGGAGGAAATGAGCAGTTCTTC CASSLGTSGGNEQFF
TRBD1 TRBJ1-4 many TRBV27 TGTGCCAGCAGCCAGGTCAGGGGGCCACTGTTTTTT CASSQVRGPLFF
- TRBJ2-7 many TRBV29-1 TGCAGCGCGGGTTCCGACCCTAAAGCCTACGAGCAGTACTTC CSAGSDPKAYEQYF
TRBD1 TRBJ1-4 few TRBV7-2 TGTGCCAGCAGCCCCGGGACAGGGGGCACAGGAAAACTGTTTTTT CASSPGTGGTGKLFF
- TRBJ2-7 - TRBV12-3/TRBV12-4 TGTGCCAGCAGTGTGGTACTCAGTAATGCCTACGAGCAGTACTTC CASSVVLSNAYEQYF
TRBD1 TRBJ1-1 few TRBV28 TGTGCCAGCAGTTCTCTAGGGACAGGGCTTTTTGAAGCTTTCTTT CASSSLGTGLFEAFF
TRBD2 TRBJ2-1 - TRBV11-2 TGTGCCAGCAGCTTAGATTCCCCCGAGCTAGCGGGGAACAATGAGCAGTTCTTC CASSLDSPELAGNNEQFF
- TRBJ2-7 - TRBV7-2 TGTGCCAGCAGCTTAGGGAGGCAGTCCTACGAGCAGTACTTC CASSLGRQSYEQYF
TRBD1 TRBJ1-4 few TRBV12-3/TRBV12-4 TGTGCCAGCAGCCCGGGACAGGAGTGGTGGAAACTGTTTTTT CASSPGQEWWKLFF
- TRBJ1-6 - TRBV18 TGTGCCAGCTCACGTGCCTCGGGCTATAATTCACCCCTCCACTTT CASSRASGYNSPLHF
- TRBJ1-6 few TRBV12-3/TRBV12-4 TGTGCCAGCAGTTTAGGGCAGGGGATGATGACCCTCCACTTT CASSLGQGMMTLHF
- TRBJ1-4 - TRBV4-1 TGCGCCAGCAGCCAAGAGGTCCATCCCGGGGTCAAACTGTTTTTT CASSQEVHPGVKLFF
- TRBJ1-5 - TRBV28 TGTGCCAGCACCCGCGGGGGCTCAGGCTATCAGCCCCAGCATTTT CASTRGGSGYQPQHF
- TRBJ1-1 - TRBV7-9 TGTGCCAGCAGCTTAGCTGTGGCAGGGTTGGGCACTGAAGCTTTCTTT CASSLAVAGLGTEAFF
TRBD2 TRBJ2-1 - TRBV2 TGTGCCAGCAGTGATTCCCTAGCGGGGGACGAGCAGTTCTTC CASSDSLAGDEQFF
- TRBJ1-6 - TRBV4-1 TGCGCCAGCAGCTACCGACAGGCGAGCTCCTATAATTCACCCCTCCACTTT CASSYRQASSYNSPLHF